This TCR beta chain was sequenced during a study of CD8 T cell repertoires and HIV-1 epitope variants. Background on the study: Each of Twenty-five Gag and Nef epitope peptides stimulated a separate culture. 1M T cells were kept uncultured as a baseline. Control wells had CMV/EBV/flu peptides, negative Ebola AY9, or no peptide. Tested: three Gag epitope families, Nef HW9 and YT9.

This clone has more than one count but fewer than ten. The antigen is undetermined. Trimming removed 5 bases at V and 3 bases at J, with 16 bases between. This CDR3 is 15 amino acids long. Germline lookup yields CDR1 LNHDA and CDR2 SQIVND (reference sequence). Profiling relied on immunoSEQ multiplex PCR, and the TCRdb table lists in-frame clones only, not all of them. The sample yields a few thousand clones, about 66% seen once. The chain carries TRBV19 and TRBJ1-1, with D unclear. The source is a male donor with HIV. The sample consisted of cultured CD8+ T cells derived from PBMCs. CDR3 residues: CASSRALGKDTEAFF. The CDR3 DNA sequence: TGTGCCAGTAGTCGGGCCCTAGGGAAGGACACTGAAGCTTTCTTT.